This TCR beta chain originates from a study of Ad26.COV2.S vaccination and SARS-CoV-2 variants. General study points: Spike-specific TCR breadth in vaccine recipients exceeded that seen in placebo recipients.

Details on this clone: Its specificity is unknown.

Deletions cut 4 bases from V and 9 bases from J, with 17 bases between. Germline lookup yields CDR1 SGHNT and CDR2 YYREEE (reference sequence). The CDR3 contains 15 residues. The repertoire was sequenced with immunoSEQ multiplex PCR; TCRdb's copy has only in-frame clones and lacks some. The sample includes 300,000 to 400,000 clones, 90% to 95% of them seen just once. The sequencing used peripheral blood, collected after recovery from COVID-19. This receptor was obtained from a human donor who had recovered from COVID-19. The rearrangement joins TRBV5-4 to TRBJ1-6; D ambiguous. The CDR3 is CASSEPGPNSSPLHF. For the CDR3, the DNA is TGTGCCAGCAGCGAACCGGGCCCCAATAGTTCACCCCTCCACTTT.